This T cell receptor beta chain was identified during a study of CD8+ T cells in alopecia areata (dated by TCRdb to the late 2010s). Study-wide context: Treated patients were enrolled in an open-label pilot trial of oral tofacitinib, 5 to 10 mg twice daily, for moderate-to-severe alopecia areata. RNA came from the PAXgene miRNA kit for fixed scalp, the miRNeasy kit for PBMCs, and the RNeasy kit for mouse skin. Biopsies were taken from tofacitinib-treated patients at baseline and again at 4 and 24 weeks into treatment, and several of those patients also had a later scalp biopsy. Clonality in the scalp was compared among normal scalp (n=4), patchy alopecia areata scalp (n=8), and alopecia totalis/universalis scalp (n=8). Amplification of TCRbeta CDR3 regions was done by immunoSEQ multiplex PCR using 35 Vbeta forward primers and 13 Jbeta reverse primers. In humans, TCRbeta sequencing was performed on scalp tissue and on sorted CD4+ and CD8+ peripheral blood T cells from healthy controls and from patients with patchy or totalis/universalis alopecia areata. Patients received tofacitinib for 6 to 18 months and were then followed off drug for 6 months to check for delayed response and recurrence. The SALT score, which quantifies the percentage of affected scalp surface area, was used to measure disease severity in treated patients. The study used high-throughput TCRbeta sequencing to examine T cell clonal expansion in alopecia areata, in both the C3H/HeJ mouse model and human patients.

The junction shows trimming of 3 bases on V and 4 bases on J, plus 21 bases between the germline ends. CDR1 and CDR2 are read off the germline V gene (reference sequence) as GTSNPN and SVGIG. The CDR3, cysteine through phenylalanine, is 17 amino acids long. Only the CDR3 portion is preserved as DNA: 51 bases, with reading frame beginning at the first base. The method behind the library was the immunoSEQ multiplex PCR assay. To provide template for TCR sequencing, every sample had RNA extracted and reverse transcribed into cDNA. SuperScript III was used for first-strand cDNA synthesis, primed with a 2:1 mix of oligo-dT and random hexamers. A synthetic immune receptor repertoire was used to measure amplification bias, and any remaining bias was corrected computationally. The paper's processing steps were these. Raw reads were preprocessed for error removal, and CDR3 was defined according to IMGT conventions as running from the conserved cysteine to phenylalanine. Clonality was calculated as 1 minus Shannon entropy normalized by log2 of the number of productive unique TCRs. Whether scalp clones were CD4 or CD8 was inferred by matching scalp TCRbeta sequences against CD4 and CD8 repertoires sorted from blood. TCRdb obtained this table from immuneACCESS and retained in-frame rearrangements with V and J assigned. These tables miss some clones; where compared with another copy, unresolved V genes account for less than half of the shortfall, and the remainder is unexplained. That table furnishes V, J and clone size, whereas the DNA furnished D and trimming. The sample table shows approximately 160,000 clones, and roughly 60% are seen once. The top ten constitute around 14% of the sample.

Beyond this particular receptor, the publication reports: Unlike mouse skin, which is dominated by gammadelta T cells, normal human skin has resident alphabeta T cells that are also sequenced, and this complicates analysis of the scalp TCR repertoire. Because the treated cohort was small and had only one nonresponder, larger studies are needed to examine links between baseline CD8+ expansion and response. Scalp clonality and the number of expanded CD8+ clones among the top 100 scalp clones were significantly decreased by tofacitinib. During tofacitinib treatment, many expanded lesional clones remained in scalp and blood, and this persistence may partly explain relapse after treatment is stopped. Shared TCR sequences between patients were less evident than in mice, which may be partly attributable to HLA diversity in the patient population. Compared with normal scalp, lesional scalp had higher clonality and more expanded CD8+ clones, particularly in alopecia totalis/universalis, a pattern that suggests antigenic drive.

This clone was counted a few times. It lacks a known antigen. No base quality information exists; no much larger clone differs at one position. The sample's time point, from its label and the paper: about 25 weeks on oral tofacitinib. The treatment or condition label here, explained by the study, means: oral pan-JAK inhibitor, 5-10 mg twice daily. Lesional scalp punch biopsies and peripheral blood were collected from alopecia areata patients. PBMCs were separated by density centrifugation and stained for CD3, CD4 and CD8, after which CD4+ and CD8+ T cells were sorted on a FACSAria. The sample was CD4+ T cells sorted from blood, taken at week 24, from a patient treated with tofacitinib. The chain links TRBV30 with TRBJ2-2; TRBD1 is possibly the D segment (6 matching bases). This TCR was recovered from a human donor with alopecia areata. In nucleotides, the sequence is TGTGCCTGGAGCCCCACTTGGACAGCACCCGCCACCGGGGAGCTGTTTTTT. This yields the protein CAWSPTWTAPATGELFF.